This passage covers 19 T cell receptor beta chains from one sample sequenced in a study of shared clonotypes between healthy human individuals (dated by TCRdb to the early 2020s). Library method: the immunoSEQ multiplex PCR assay. TCRdb took this table from immuneACCESS and kept in-frame rearrangements with V and J called. Such tables lack part of the clones; where checked against another copy, unresolved V genes explain under half of the gap, and the rest is unexplained. This sample holds 950,000 to 1,300,000 clones; 65% to 75% were observed only once. Of the sample, roughly 1.5% falls within the top ten clones. The sample was memory CD4+ T cells sorted from blood. The sample's cell subset or site, from its label and the paper: CD45RA-negative fraction. These receptors were collected from a man younger than 35 in good health.

V is TRBV2 and J is TRBJ1-2; maybe TRBD1 (6 bases). Trimming cost V 5 bases and J 6 bases, with 10 bases left between them. This CDR3 has 12 amino acids. Germline CDR1 and CDR2: SNHLY and FYNNEI. CDR3 sequence reads: CASSFNRDGYTF. The DNA for the CDR3 is TGTGCCAGCAGTTTTAACAGGGATGGCTACACCTTC.

This clone occurred a few times. The chain has TRBV10-3 and TRBJ2-1; TRBD2 is a possible D gene (6 bases). The CDR3 extends over 13 amino acids. The V gene lost 7 bases and the J gene lost 6 bases, with 13 bases spanning the gap. CDR1 is ENHRY and CDR2 is SYGVKD in the germline V gene. This CDR3 is CAINSGTGNEQFF. CDR3 bases: TGTGCCATCAATAGCGGAACGGGCAATGAGCAGTTCTTC.

This chain connects TRBV25-1 to TRBJ1-2; 10 bases line up with TRBD1. The CDR3 loop spans 18 amino acids. J gave up 2 bases and V 1 base, and 10 bases lay outside the gene matches. CDR1 and CDR2 from the germline V gene are MGHDK and SYGVNS. Here the CDR3 DNA reads TGTGCCAGCAGTGAATCCCCCGGACAGGGGGGTCGCAACTATGGCTACACCTTC. Amino acids: CASSESPGQGGRNYGYTF.

The chain recombines TRBV18 with TRBJ1-6; D remains unclear. The germline V gene has CDR1 KGHSH and CDR2 LQKENI. The V end lost 6 bases, the J end lost 7 bases, and 16 bases lay between the germline ends. The CDR3 loop spans 15 amino acids. The CDR3 protein is CASSLNIGVNSPLHF. CDR3 DNA sequence: TGTGCCAGCTCCCTGAACATCGGGGTAAATTCACCCCTCCACTTT.

This chain uses TRBV5-5 with TRBJ1-1, with D hard to call. The CDR3 consists of 15 residues. Per germline, CDR1 SGHKS and CDR2 YYEKEE (reference sequence). V was cut by 0 bases and J by 0 bases, with 9 bases left in between. CDR3 protein: CASSLVRGMNTEAFF. The CDR3 region has the DNA TGTGCCAGCAGCTTGGTACGCGGTATGAACACTGAAGCTTTCTTT.

The chain carries TRBV4-3 and TRBJ1-2; D is unresolved. With 1 base removed from V and 6 bases from J, the gap between germline ends came to 18 bases. The length of the CDR3 is 16 residues. In germline, CDR1 is LGHNA, CDR2 YSLEER. CDR3 nucleotide sequence: TGCGCCAGCAGCCAAGCCCGGGCAGCCTCACTCGATGGCTACACCTTC. Its protein is CASSQARAASLDGYTF.

V usage is TRBV2 and J usage is TRBJ2-1; TRBD1 agrees at 8 bases. CDR3 length: 13 residues. V gave up 5 bases and J gave up 9 bases; unmatched junction bases: 6. Germline loops: CDR1 SNHLY, CDR2 FYNNEI. The CDR3 loop is CASSLQGGSEQFF. CDR3 coding DNA: TGTGCCAGCAGTCTACAGGGGGGCAGTGAGCAGTTCTTC. The whole variable domain, filled in from reference TRBV2 and TRBJ2-1, reads EPEVTQTPSHQVTQMGQEVILRCVPISNHLYFYWYRQILGQKVEFLVSFYNNEISEKSEIFDDQFSVERPDGSNFTLKIRSTKLEDSAMYFCASSLQGGSEQFFGPGTRLTVL.

This clone was found a few times. This chain uses TRBV10-1 with TRBJ2-5, with D unresolved. V was shortened by 2 bases and J by 5 bases, with 6 bases between the two germline ends. The germline gives CDR1 WNHNN, CDR2 SYGVQD (reference sequence). The CDR3 is made up of 12 amino acids. CDR3 region: CASSEGGETQYF. CDR3 coding DNA: TGCGCCAGCAGTGAGGGCGGCGAGACCCAGTACTTC.

The chain is built from TRBV12-5 and TRBJ1-6; D ambiguous. This CDR3 contains 15 residues. CDR1 is LGHNT, CDR2 FRNRAP, per germline. Deletions cut 2 bases from V and 11 bases from J, with 16 bases between. The CDR3 loop reads CASGLLILGLTPLHF. Here the CDR3 DNA reads TGTGCTAGTGGTTTGCTTATACTCGGGTTAACACCCCTCCACTTT.

In the case of this clone: Only one base separates this from a far larger clonotype, so it likely reflects a read error. This CDR3 is also generated by other DNA sequences in the sample. V and J are TRBV6-5 and TRBJ1-2; possible D gene TRBD1, 6 bases. Germline V CDR1 and CDR2: MNHEY, SVGAGI. This CDR3 has 14 residues. V lost 5 bases, J lost 4 bases, and 14 bases lay in between. DNA of the CDR3: TGTGCCAGCAGTCCCTCAGGGGATTTCTATGGCTACACCTTC. It yields the protein CASSPSGDFYGYTF.

The sample holds a few counts of this clone. The gene calls are TRBV28 and TRBJ1-1; 8 nucleotides agree with TRBD1. Germline loops: CDR1 MDHEN, CDR2 SYDVKM. The junction had 6 bases not matched to a gene; V was cut back by 8 bases and J by 4 bases. The CDR3 length is 13 residues. The CDR3 region has the DNA TGTGCCAGCCGTAGGGACAGGACCACTGAAGCTTTCTTT. Protein sequence: CASRRDRTTEAFF.

The chain links TRBV7-2 to TRBJ2-7; TRBD2 matches at 7 bases. V trimming: 10 bases; J trimming: 5 bases; junction bases outside the gene matches: 14. This CDR3 has 14 amino acids. Germline CDR1 SGHTA, CDR2 FQGNSA. The CDR3 DNA is TGTGCCACTAGGTTTATTGGACTAGGCGACGAGCAGTACTTC. Protein: CATRFIGLGDEQYF.

V gene TRBV18 combines with J gene TRBJ1-5; 7 bases agree with TRBD1. The CDR3 runs 14 residues. Per germline, CDR1 KGHSH and CDR2 LQKENI. The ends lost 5 bases at V and 7 bases at J; junction bases unmatched: 8. The CDR3 is CASSSTGSSQPQHF. CDR3 DNA: TGTGCCAGCTCATCGACAGGGTCGAGCCAGCCCCAGCATTTT.

V usage is TRBV4-1 and J usage is TRBJ2-2; TRBD1 might be the D (6 bases). Trimming stripped 0 bases from V and 4 bases from J, with 12 bases between. The CDR3 is 16 amino acids. Germline V gives CDR1 MGHRA, CDR2 YSYEKL. CDR3 bases: TGCGCCAGCAGCCAAGAAGGCACAGGGAGCACCGGGGAGCTGTTTTTT. Translation: CASSQEGTGSTGELFF.

The chain carries TRBV5-1 and TRBJ2-2; TRBD2 matches 13 bases. The CDR3 consists of 17 residues. After removal of 4 bases from V and 4 bases from J, the junction contained 7 bases not matched to a gene. CDR1 is SGHRS, CDR2 YFSETQ, per germline. CDR3 protein: CASSPTSGGPSTGELFF. The CDR3 nucleotides are TGCGCCAGCAGCCCGACTAGCGGGGGGCCGAGCACCGGGGAGCTGTTTTTT.

The rearrangement joins TRBV7-6 to TRBJ2-3, with D tentatively TRBD2 (7 bases). The CDR3 has 14 residues. Per germline, CDR1 SGHVS and CDR2 FNYEAQ. V shed 5 bases and J shed 5 bases, with 14 bases lying between them. The CDR3 sequence is CASSPGGLLDTQYF. The DNA for the CDR3 is TGTGCCAGCAGCCCGGGGGGCCTCCTAGATACGCAGTATTTT.

This chain uses TRBV15 with TRBJ2-5; TRBD1 matches at 7 bases. The CDR3 has 14 amino acids. The J segment lost 1 base and the V segment lost 3 bases, leaving 2 bases of the junction unmatched. From germline, CDR1 is LNHNV and CDR2 YYDKDF (reference sequence). The CDR3 reads CATSRGQTQETQYF. For the CDR3, the DNA is TGTGCCACCAGCAGGGGACAGACCCAAGAGACCCAGTACTTC.

This sequence joins TRBV27 and TRBJ2-1; 7 positions match TRBD2. This CDR3 comprises 15 residues. Looked up from germline, CDR1 is MNHEY and CDR2 is SMNVEV (reference sequence). J lost 6 bases, V lost 6 bases, and 11 bases had no gene match. The CDR3, as DNA: TGTGCCAGCAGCCGTACTAGGGGAGGGGTCAATGAGCAGTTCTTC. It codes for CASSRTRGGVNEQFF.

The genes are TRBV4-3 and TRBJ2-7; D might be TRBD1 (6 bases). Germline CDR1 LGHNA, CDR2 YSLEER. The V end lost 2 bases, the J end lost 2 bases, and 19 bases lay between the germline ends. CDR3 length: 17 amino acids. The CDR3 DNA reads TGCGCCAGCAGCCAAAGGTTTACCGGGGACACGACCTACGAGCAGTACTTC. Its translation: CASSQRFTGDTTYEQYF.